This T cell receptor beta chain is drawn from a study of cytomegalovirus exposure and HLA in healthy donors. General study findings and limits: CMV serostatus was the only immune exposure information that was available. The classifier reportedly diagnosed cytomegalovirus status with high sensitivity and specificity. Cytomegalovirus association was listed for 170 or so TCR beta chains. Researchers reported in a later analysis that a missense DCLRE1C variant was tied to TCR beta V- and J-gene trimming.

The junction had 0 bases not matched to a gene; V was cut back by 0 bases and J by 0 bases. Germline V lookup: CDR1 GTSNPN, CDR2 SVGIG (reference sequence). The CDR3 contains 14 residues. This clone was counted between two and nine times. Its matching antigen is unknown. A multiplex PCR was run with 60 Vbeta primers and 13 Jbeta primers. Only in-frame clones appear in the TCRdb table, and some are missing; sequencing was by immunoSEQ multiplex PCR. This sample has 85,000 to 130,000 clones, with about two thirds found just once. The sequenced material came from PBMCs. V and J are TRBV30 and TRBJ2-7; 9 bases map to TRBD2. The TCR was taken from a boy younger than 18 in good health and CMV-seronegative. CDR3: CAWSVAGGSYEQYF. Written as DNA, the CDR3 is TGTGCCTGGAGTGTAGCGGGGGGCTCCTACGAGCAGTACTTC.